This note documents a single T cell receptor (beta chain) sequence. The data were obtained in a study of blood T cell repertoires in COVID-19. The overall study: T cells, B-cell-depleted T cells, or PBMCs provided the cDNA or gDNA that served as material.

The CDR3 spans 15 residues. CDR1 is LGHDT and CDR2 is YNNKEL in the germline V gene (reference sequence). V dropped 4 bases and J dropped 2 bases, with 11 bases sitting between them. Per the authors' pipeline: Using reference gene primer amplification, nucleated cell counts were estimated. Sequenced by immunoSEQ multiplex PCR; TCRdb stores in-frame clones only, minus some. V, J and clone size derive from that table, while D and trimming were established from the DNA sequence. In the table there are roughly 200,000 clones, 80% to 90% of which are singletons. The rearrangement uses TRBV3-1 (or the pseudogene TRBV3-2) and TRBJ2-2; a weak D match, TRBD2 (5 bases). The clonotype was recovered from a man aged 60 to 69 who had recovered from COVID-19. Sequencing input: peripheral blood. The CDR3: CASSRRESNTGELFF. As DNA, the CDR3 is TGTGCCAGCAGCCGTCGGGAATCCAACACCGGGGAGCTGTTTTTT.